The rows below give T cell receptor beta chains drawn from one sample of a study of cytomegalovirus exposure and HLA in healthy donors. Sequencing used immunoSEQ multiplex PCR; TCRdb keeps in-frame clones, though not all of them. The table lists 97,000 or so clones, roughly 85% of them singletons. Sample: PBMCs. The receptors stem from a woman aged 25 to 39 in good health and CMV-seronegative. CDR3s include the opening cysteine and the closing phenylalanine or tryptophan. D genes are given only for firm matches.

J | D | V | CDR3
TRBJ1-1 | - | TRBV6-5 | CASSYDLLRAEAFF
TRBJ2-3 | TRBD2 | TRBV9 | CASSVGGSGGSTDTQYF
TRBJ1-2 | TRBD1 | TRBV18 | CASSPPGTAYGYTF
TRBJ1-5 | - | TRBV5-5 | CASSFGGSNQPQHF
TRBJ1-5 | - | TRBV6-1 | CASSETPGLRNQPQHF
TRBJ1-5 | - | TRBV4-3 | CASSQDPASGQPQHF
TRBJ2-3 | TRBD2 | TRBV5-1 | CASSLTSGSSTDTQYF
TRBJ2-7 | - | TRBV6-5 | CASGVGYEQYF
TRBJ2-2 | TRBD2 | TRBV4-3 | CASSRSGNPTGELFF
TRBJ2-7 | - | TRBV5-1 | CASRLHYEQYF
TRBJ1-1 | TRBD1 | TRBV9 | CASSNKQGAYTEAFF
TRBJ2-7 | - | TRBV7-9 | CASSRRGQGTYEQYF
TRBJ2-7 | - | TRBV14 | CASSPRSRVSYEQYF
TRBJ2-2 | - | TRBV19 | CASSVTGLPGELFF
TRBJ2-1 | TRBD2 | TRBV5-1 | CASSLEAGGLGYEQFF
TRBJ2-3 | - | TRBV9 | CASSLLSTDTQYF
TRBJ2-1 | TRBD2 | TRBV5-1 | CATSGGSYNEQFF
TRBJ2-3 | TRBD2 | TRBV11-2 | CASSLRTSGVATQYF
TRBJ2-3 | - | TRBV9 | CASSVRRVSDTQYF
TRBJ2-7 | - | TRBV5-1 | CASSLARRVGVYYEQYF
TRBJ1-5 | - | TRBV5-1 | CASSSSPGGGQPQHF
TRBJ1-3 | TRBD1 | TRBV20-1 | CSVGQGNTIYF
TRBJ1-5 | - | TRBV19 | CASSISQREQPQHF
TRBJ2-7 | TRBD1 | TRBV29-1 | CSVAGTGGMEQYF
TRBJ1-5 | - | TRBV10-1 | CASSFNRQDYSNQPQHF
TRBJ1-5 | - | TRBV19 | CASSIYLEEENQPQHF
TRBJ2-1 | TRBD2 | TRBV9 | CASSLWQRGDLGEQFF
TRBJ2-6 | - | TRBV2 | CASSSSSGANVLTF
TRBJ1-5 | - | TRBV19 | CASSIVGGAQHF
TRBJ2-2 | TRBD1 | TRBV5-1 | CASSLDETGVTGELFF
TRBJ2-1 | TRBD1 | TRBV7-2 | CASSWGQGAVNEQFF
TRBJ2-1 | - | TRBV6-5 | CASSYSGAQEQFF
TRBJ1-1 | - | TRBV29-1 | CSARRGGDTEAFF
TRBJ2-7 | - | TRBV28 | CASQGLNSYEQYF
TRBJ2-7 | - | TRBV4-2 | CASSLDRGNEQYF
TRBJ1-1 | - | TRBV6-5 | CASSYHSLNTEAFF
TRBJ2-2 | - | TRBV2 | CASNPSRNTGELFF
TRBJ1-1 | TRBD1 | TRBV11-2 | CASSRRQGQSEAFF
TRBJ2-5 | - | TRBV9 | CASSVVASQETQYF